A single sample is the source of the 12 T cell receptor beta chains below, sequenced in a study of shared clonotypes between healthy human individuals. Assay: immunoSEQ multiplex PCR; the TCRdb copy retains only in-frame clones and omits some. Found here are approximately 1,000,000 clones, around three quarters of them singletons; the top ten hold about 0.52%. Input material: memory CD4+ T cells from PBMCs. Subset defined: CD45RA-negative fraction. The receptor source for this set is a man between 18 and 35 years old in good health. Some clones in this sample may be carry-over from other donors' samples.

This chain uses TRBV6-5 with TRBJ2-3, with TRBD2 as a possible D gene (6 bases). Germline V lookup: CDR1 MNHEY, CDR2 SVGAGI. The V and J ends lost 5 bases and 6 bases respectively, with 18 bases between them. There are 15 residues in the CDR3. CDR3 protein: CASSPSGSPVDTQYF. The CDR3, as DNA: TGTGCCAGCAGTCCCAGCGGGTCGCCAGTGGATACGCAGTATTTT.

The J gene is TRBJ2-7, the V gene TRBV7-9; 7 bases are a match to TRBD1. The germline V gene has CDR1 SEHNR and CDR2 FQNEAQ (reference sequence). Germline trimming cut 4 bases from V and 6 bases from J; bases unmatched to any gene: 0. The CDR3 length is 11 residues. The CDR3 nucleotides read TGTGCCAGCAGCTGGACAGGCGAGCAGTACTTC. Amino acid sequence: CASSWTGEQYF.

The CDR3 is CASSDGASGTYEQYF. CDR3 nucleotides: TGCGCCAGCAGTGATGGGGCTAGCGGGACCTACGAGCAGTACTTC. The V call is TRBV10-1, the J call TRBJ2-7, with TRBD2 identical over 9 bases. This CDR3 contains 15 residues. V lost 3 bases and J lost 2; bases outside the gene matches: 5. Germline assignment: CDR1 WNHNN and CDR2 SYGVQD (reference sequence).

In its sample, this clone was seen once. J is TRBJ1-2 and V is TRBV7-9, with 8 bases fitting TRBD1. The length of the CDR3 is 16 residues. J lost 6 bases, V lost 0 bases, and 9 bases had no gene match. Looked up from germline, CDR1 is SEHNR and CDR2 is FQNEAQ (reference sequence). The CDR3: CASSLARSSGGDGYTF. DNA of the CDR3: TGTGCCAGCAGCTTAGCTCGGTCGTCAGGGGGCGATGGCTACACCTTC.

The chain carries TRBV2 and TRBJ2-5; no firm D call. V was cut by 4 bases and J by 9 bases, with 6 bases left in between. The length of the CDR3 is 10 residues. Germline V CDR1 and CDR2: SNHLY, FYNNEI. CDR3 bases: TGTGCCAGCAGTGTGAAGGCCCAGTACTTC. Protein product: CASSVKAQYF.

This sequence joins TRBV5-6 and TRBJ2-5; 10 nucleotides align to TRBD1. V lost 3 bases to trimming and J lost 5 bases; unmatched junction nucleotides: 4. Per germline, CDR1 SGHDT and CDR2 YYEEEE. There are 14 residues in the CDR3. CDR3: CASSSTGGEETQYF. CDR3 DNA: TGTGCCAGCAGCTCGACAGGGGGCGAGGAGACCCAGTACTTC.

The CDR3: CASSRRVPGNTIYF. In DNA, the CDR3 is TGTGCCAGCAGCAGGAGGGTACCCGGAAACACCATATATTTT. The chain is built from TRBV6-1 and TRBJ1-3, with D uncertain. Trimming cost V 6 bases and J 4 bases, with 13 bases left between them. Germline assignment: CDR1 MNHNS and CDR2 SASEGT. The CDR3 consists of 14 residues.

This chain joins TRBV7-3 and TRBJ2-1, with a weak D call TRBD1 (6 bases). V lost 4 bases, J lost 7 bases, and 17 bases lay in between. CDR1 SGHTA and CDR2 FQGTGA come from the germline V gene. CDR3 length: 15 residues. CDR3 loop: CASSSRGTRRNEQFF. In nucleotides, the CDR3 is TGTGCCAGCAGCTCAAGGGGGACCAGGCGGAATGAGCAGTTCTTC.

This clone has more than one count but fewer than ten. At one end, the junction sequence differs from germline, possibly due to a read error. The chain uses TRBV29-1 and TRBJ2-2; 11 bases map to TRBD1. Germline CDR1 is SQVTM and CDR2 is ANQGSEA. The CDR3 contains 14 residues. CDR3 bases: TGCAGCGTCGGGACAGGGGGGAACACCGGGAAGCTGTTTTTT. Translating gives CSVGTGGNTGKLFF.

The chain's CDR3 is CASSEWQGGNYGYTF. DNA of the CDR3: TGTGCCAGCAGTGAATGGCAGGGAGGGAACTATGGCTACACCTTC. The chain recombines TRBV25-1 with TRBJ1-2; D might be TRBD1 (5 bases). This CDR3 comprises 15 residues. Deletions cut 1 base from V and 2 bases from J, with 11 bases between. The germline CDR1 and CDR2 sequences are MGHDK and SYGVNS.

This clone came up once. The chain links TRBV28 to TRBJ2-7, with 10 bases identical to TRBD2. The CDR3 spans 16 residues. V lost 7 bases and J lost 3; bases outside the gene matches: 12. Germline V lookup: CDR1 MDHEN, CDR2 SYDVKM. The CDR3 reads CASKSASGSGGYEQYF. In DNA, the CDR3 is TGTGCCAGCAAGTCGGCTAGCGGGAGTGGGGGCTACGAGCAGTACTTC.

The chain joins TRBV7-2 to TRBJ1-4; perhaps TRBD1 as D (5 bases). The CDR3 covers 14 residues. The germline V gene encodes CDR1 SGHTA and CDR2 FQGNSA. Trimming left V 6 bases short and J 8 bases short, with 16 bases between. CDR3 DNA: TGTGCCAGCAGTTCCCTCCAGGGTAGCGAAAAACTGTTTTTT. Amino acids: CASSSLQGSEKLFF.